This TCR beta chain was recovered during a study of blood T cells in healthy people across ages. For the second PCR, which ran for about 7 to 12 cycles, a sample-barcoded 5' primer and a J-beta primer mix were used. TCRdb fed the 5' RACE reads into MiXCR, producing one record per CDR3 protein. The repertoire holds 600,000 to 850,000 distinct CDR3 sequences, with 43% as singletons. This clonotype has more than one count but fewer than ten. The germline V and J ends were trimmed by 8 bases and 2 bases, with 18 bases remaining between them. CDR3 size: 15 residues. Germline lookup yields CDR1 SNHLY and CDR2 FYNNEI.

Material: blood. The chain has TRBV2 and TRBJ2-5; TRBD1 is a possible D gene (6 bases). The clonotype comes from a woman aged 55-69 years in good health. CDR3 DNA sequence: TGTGCCAGCGTGGGGGCCCTACCACGACAAGAGACCCAGTACTTC. Translation: CASVGALPRQETQYF.